These T cell receptor beta chains were read from a single sample in a study of T-cell reconstitution after alpha-beta-depleted transplantation in children. One entry per CDR3 protein, called by TCRdb with MiXCR from the PCR reads. The top ten hold roughly 2.7% of the sample, which has almost 250,000 distinct CDR3 sequences, around 25% seen once. The specimen comprised PBMCs, sampled before TCRalphabeta/CD19-depleted stem cell transplant. These receptors were taken from a girl aged 2 to 9 with Fanconi anemia, due to receive a stem cell transplant. CDR3s include the opening cysteine and the closing phenylalanine or tryptophan. Fields, in order: J gene, D gene, clone size, V gene, CDR3 protein, CDR3 DNA. A D gene is named only where the DNA matches it firmly. A clone size is listed for some rows: how often the clone was seen (once, few, many), or a class if it is expanded.

j_call: TRBJ1-2; d_call: TRBD1; clone_size: -; v_call: TRBV29-1; cdr3_aa: CSVGDRDVAF; cdr3_nt: TGCAGCGTTGGGGACAGGGACGTCGCATTC
j_call: TRBJ2-7; d_call: TRBD2; clone_size: -; v_call: TRBV4-1; cdr3_aa: CASSQGLPAPGLAYEQYF; cdr3_nt: TGCGCCAGCAGCCAAGGACTTCCGGCCCCGGGACTAGCCTACGAGCAGTACTTC
j_call: TRBJ2-7; d_call: TRBD2; clone_size: few; v_call: TRBV20-1; cdr3_aa: CSAVSGTSAYEQYF; cdr3_nt: TGCAGTGCCGTATCCGGGACTAGCGCCTACGAGCAGTACTTC
j_call: TRBJ2-3; d_call: TRBD1; clone_size: -; v_call: TRBV29-1; cdr3_aa: CSVGRGRVDTQYF; cdr3_nt: TGCAGCGTTGGAAGGGGGCGCGTAGATACGCAGTATTTT
j_call: TRBJ2-7; d_call: TRBD2; clone_size: few; v_call: TRBV7-2; cdr3_aa: CASSPIGGGARQYF; cdr3_nt: TGTGCCAGCAGCCCTATTGGCGGGGGGGCCAGGCAGTACTTC
j_call: TRBJ2-7; d_call: -; clone_size: few; v_call: TRBV20-1; cdr3_aa: CSARGTAHYEQYF; cdr3_nt: TGCAGTGCTAGAGGGACAGCACACTACGAGCAGTACTTC
j_call: TRBJ2-3; d_call: -; clone_size: -; v_call: TRBV20-1; cdr3_aa: CSAEGLGTDTQYF; cdr3_nt: TGCAGTGCCGAAGGGCTTGGGACAGATACGCAGTATTTT
j_call: TRBJ1-5; d_call: -; clone_size: -; v_call: TRBV12-3/TRBV12-4; cdr3_aa: CASSLRGAFISQPQHF; cdr3_nt: TGTGCCAGCAGTTTGAGGGGGGCATTCATAAGTCAGCCCCAGCATTTT
j_call: TRBJ1-3; d_call: TRBD1; clone_size: many; v_call: TRBV12-3/TRBV12-4; cdr3_aa: CASTSGTGRGNTIYF; cdr3_nt: TGTGCCAGCACTTCCGGGACAGGGCGAGGCAACACCATATATTTT
j_call: TRBJ2-1; d_call: -; clone_size: once; v_call: TRBV7-9; cdr3_aa: CASSLEVVEVDNEQFF; cdr3_nt: TGTGCCAGCAGCTTAGAGGTCGTAGAGGTAGACAATGAGCAGTTCTTC
j_call: TRBJ1-6; d_call: -; clone_size: -; v_call: TRBV20-1; cdr3_aa: CSASNGLNSPLHF; cdr3_nt: TGCAGTGCTAGTAACGGGCTTAATTCACCCCTCCACTTT
j_call: TRBJ2-1; d_call: -; clone_size: many; v_call: TRBV6-5; cdr3_aa: CASSFPEEGTYNEQFF; cdr3_nt: TGTGCCAGCAGTTTCCCCGAAGAGGGGACCTACAATGAGCAGTTCTTC
j_call: TRBJ2-1; d_call: -; clone_size: many; v_call: TRBV12-3/TRBV12-4; cdr3_aa: CASTPPDGRNEQFF; cdr3_nt: TGTGCCAGCACCCCGCCGGACGGGCGTAATGAGCAGTTCTTC
j_call: TRBJ2-7; d_call: -; clone_size: -; v_call: TRBV6-4; cdr3_aa: CASSDVGLLYEQYF; cdr3_nt: TGTGCCAGCAGTGACGTCGGACTCCTCTACGAGCAGTACTTC
j_call: TRBJ2-2; d_call: -; clone_size: -; v_call: TRBV27; cdr3_aa: CASSPLGGNTGELFF; cdr3_nt: TGTGCCAGCAGTCCCCTTGGGGGGAACACCGGGGAGCTGTTTTTT
j_call: TRBJ2-3; d_call: TRBD1; clone_size: few; v_call: TRBV29-1; cdr3_aa: CSAGTGVDTQYF; cdr3_nt: TGCAGCGCCGGGACAGGGGTAGATACGCAGTATTTT
j_call: TRBJ1-4; d_call: -; clone_size: -; v_call: TRBV7-3; cdr3_aa: CASSRGGTNEKLFF; cdr3_nt: TGTGCCAGCAGCCGAGGGGGGACTAATGAAAAACTGTTTTTT
j_call: TRBJ2-7; d_call: -; clone_size: once; v_call: TRBV20-1; cdr3_aa: CSAPASHGGPREQYF; cdr3_nt: TGCAGTGCGCCCGCTAGCCACGGGGGGCCACGGGAGCAGTACTTC
j_call: TRBJ1-3; d_call: -; clone_size: -; v_call: TRBV20-1; cdr3_aa: CSAPGASGNTIYF; cdr3_nt: TGCAGCGCGCCGGGGGCATCTGGAAACACCATATATTTT
j_call: TRBJ1-1; d_call: TRBD1; clone_size: many; v_call: TRBV6-5; cdr3_aa: CASSRQGNTEAFF; cdr3_nt: TGTGCCAGCAGTAGACAGGGGAACACTGAAGCTTTCTTT
j_call: TRBJ2-7; d_call: -; clone_size: many; v_call: TRBV20-1; cdr3_aa: CSARLPASYEQYF; cdr3_nt: TGCAGTGCTAGATTACCAGCCAGCTACGAGCAGTACTTC
j_call: TRBJ2-2; d_call: -; clone_size: few; v_call: TRBV5-1; cdr3_aa: CASSLSVANTGELFF; cdr3_nt: TGCGCCAGCAGCTTGTCGGTTGCGAACACCGGGGAGCTGTTTTTT
j_call: TRBJ1-1; d_call: TRBD1; clone_size: -; v_call: TRBV18; cdr3_aa: CASSPRTGYQNTEAFF; cdr3_nt: TGTGCCAGCTCACCAAGGACAGGGTACCAGAACACTGAAGCTTTCTTT
j_call: TRBJ2-3; d_call: TRBD2; clone_size: few; v_call: TRBV20-1; cdr3_aa: CSAQTSGSPDTQYF; cdr3_nt: TGCAGTGCTCAGACTAGCGGGAGTCCAGATACGCAGTATTTT
j_call: TRBJ1-5; d_call: -; clone_size: -; v_call: TRBV7-3; cdr3_aa: CASSLTSGGNQPQHF; cdr3_nt: TGTGCCAGCAGCTTAACGTCAGGGGGCAATCAGCCCCAGCATTTT
j_call: TRBJ1-2; d_call: -; clone_size: many; v_call: TRBV29-1; cdr3_aa: CSVAQLLNYGYTF; cdr3_nt: TGCAGCGTTGCACAGCTCCTTAACTATGGCTACACCTTC
j_call: TRBJ2-2; d_call: -; clone_size: many; v_call: TRBV20-1; cdr3_aa: CSASSGEWANTGELFF; cdr3_nt: TGCAGTGCTAGCTCCGGAGAGTGGGCGAACACCGGGGAGCTGTTTTTT
j_call: TRBJ2-5; d_call: -; clone_size: -; v_call: TRBV29-1; cdr3_aa: CSAIGQTKETQYF; cdr3_nt: TGCAGCGCCATTGGACAGACCAAAGAGACCCAGTACTTC
j_call: TRBJ2-1; d_call: -; clone_size: -; v_call: TRBV7-9; cdr3_aa: CASRPSYNEQFF; cdr3_nt: TGTGCCAGCAGACCCTCCTACAATGAGCAGTTCTTC
j_call: TRBJ2-7; d_call: -; clone_size: many; v_call: TRBV29-1; cdr3_aa: CSGGDGSPYEQYF; cdr3_nt: TGCAGCGGGGGGGACGGATCACCCTACGAGCAGTACTTC
j_call: TRBJ2-1; d_call: TRBD2; clone_size: few; v_call: TRBV10-2; cdr3_aa: CASSEPATSGTFNEQFF; cdr3_nt: TGCGCCAGCAGTGAGCCCGCAACTAGCGGGACTTTTAATGAGCAGTTCTTC
j_call: TRBJ2-3; d_call: TRBD1; clone_size: few; v_call: TRBV25-1; cdr3_aa: CASSDGQGAPDTQYF; cdr3_nt: TGTGCCAGCAGTGATGGACAGGGGGCACCAGATACGCAGTATTTT
j_call: TRBJ2-7; d_call: TRBD1; clone_size: -; v_call: TRBV20-1; cdr3_aa: CSAADRDSSYEQYF; cdr3_nt: TGCAGTGCTGCTGACAGGGACAGCTCCTACGAGCAGTACTTC
j_call: TRBJ2-3; d_call: -; clone_size: -; v_call: TRBV20-1; cdr3_aa: CSVLHRLDTQYF; cdr3_nt: TGCAGTGTCCTGCATCGACTTGATACGCAGTATTTT
j_call: TRBJ2-7; d_call: TRBD2; clone_size: many; v_call: TRBV20-1; cdr3_aa: CSALAGRYEQYF; cdr3_nt: TGCAGTGCTCTAGCGGGAAGGTACGAGCAGTACTTC
j_call: TRBJ1-6; d_call: TRBD1; clone_size: -; v_call: TRBV7-9; cdr3_aa: CASSLGGQGNSPLHF; cdr3_nt: TGTGCCAGCAGCTTAGGGGGACAGGGGAATTCACCCCTCCACTTT
j_call: TRBJ2-7; d_call: -; clone_size: -; v_call: TRBV20-1; cdr3_aa: CSAMAGAYEQYF; cdr3_nt: TGCAGTGCTATGGCGGGCGCCTACGAGCAGTACTTC
j_call: TRBJ2-1; d_call: -; clone_size: -; v_call: TRBV25-1; cdr3_aa: CASSPSGVGGVEQFF; cdr3_nt: TGTGCCAGCAGTCCGTCAGGGGTGGGTGGCGTTGAGCAGTTCTTC
j_call: TRBJ2-3; d_call: TRBD2; clone_size: -; v_call: TRBV5-1; cdr3_aa: CASSEGTSNTQYF; cdr3_nt: TGCGCCAGCAGCGAGGGGACTAGCAACACGCAGTATTTT
j_call: TRBJ2-3; d_call: TRBD2; clone_size: -; v_call: TRBV2; cdr3_aa: CASSSGVPTDTQYF; cdr3_nt: TGTGCCAGCAGTAGCGGGGTGCCCACAGATACGCAGTATTTT
j_call: TRBJ2-3; d_call: -; clone_size: -; v_call: TRBV6-5; cdr3_aa: CASSYALPSEGGTDTQYF; cdr3_nt: TGTGCCAGCAGTTACGCTCTTCCGTCAGAGGGAGGCACAGATACGCAGTATTTT
j_call: TRBJ2-3; d_call: TRBD2; clone_size: many; v_call: TRBV9; cdr3_aa: CASSAGTSGTDTQYF; cdr3_nt: TGTGCCAGCAGCGCCGGGACTAGCGGCACAGATACGCAGTATTTT
j_call: TRBJ2-2; d_call: TRBD1; clone_size: many; v_call: TRBV29-1; cdr3_aa: CSVVRGPNTGELFF; cdr3_nt: TGCAGCGTCGTCAGGGGGCCGAACACCGGGGAGCTGTTTTTT
j_call: TRBJ2-3; d_call: TRBD2; clone_size: -; v_call: TRBV4-2; cdr3_aa: CASSQEDGGAHPFTDTQYF; cdr3_nt: TGTGCCAGCAGCCAAGAGGACGGGGGGGCGCATCCTTTCACAGATACGCAGTATTTT
j_call: TRBJ2-7; d_call: -; clone_size: many; v_call: TRBV20-1; cdr3_aa: CSARESTSYEQYF; cdr3_nt: TGCAGTGCTAGAGAGTCGACTAGCTACGAGCAGTACTTC
j_call: TRBJ2-2; d_call: -; clone_size: -; v_call: TRBV5-1; cdr3_aa: CASSPNPGLRTGELFF; cdr3_nt: TGCGCCAGCAGCCCGAACCCGGGACTTCGCACCGGGGAGCTGTTTTTT
j_call: TRBJ2-1; d_call: -; clone_size: few; v_call: TRBV7-8; cdr3_aa: CASSVGPSPSYNEQFF; cdr3_nt: TGTGCCAGCAGCGTCGGACCATCCCCATCCTACAATGAGCAGTTCTTC
j_call: TRBJ2-2; d_call: -; clone_size: -; v_call: TRBV6-4; cdr3_aa: CASRFNGELFF; cdr3_nt: TGTGCCAGCAGATTTAACGGGGAGCTGTTTTTT
j_call: TRBJ2-3; d_call: -; clone_size: many; v_call: TRBV20-1; cdr3_aa: CSAGRGLLDTQYF; cdr3_nt: TGCAGTGCTGGGAGAGGGTTGTTAGATACGCAGTATTTT
j_call: TRBJ2-7; d_call: TRBD2; clone_size: few; v_call: TRBV10-3; cdr3_aa: CAINSGGGRGSEQYF; cdr3_nt: TGTGCCATCAATTCAGGTGGCGGGAGAGGATCCGAGCAGTACTTC
j_call: TRBJ2-1; d_call: -; clone_size: -; v_call: TRBV7-3; cdr3_aa: CASSLGGPSRYNEQFF; cdr3_nt: TGTGCCAGCAGCCTGGGGGGGCCTAGCAGATACAATGAGCAGTTCTTC
j_call: TRBJ2-1; d_call: -; clone_size: -; v_call: TRBV13; cdr3_aa: CASSSLTRSYNEQFF; cdr3_nt: TGTGCCAGCAGCTCCCTAACCCGCTCCTACAATGAGCAGTTCTTC
j_call: TRBJ1-4; d_call: -; clone_size: -; v_call: TRBV6-1; cdr3_aa: CASSEQGSGEKLFF; cdr3_nt: TGTGCCAGCAGTGAACAGGGGTCGGGTGAAAAACTGTTTTTT
j_call: TRBJ2-1; d_call: TRBD2; clone_size: many; v_call: TRBV7-2; cdr3_aa: CASSLDGGARIF; cdr3_nt: TGTGCCAGCAGCTTAGACGGGGGGGCCCGAATCTTC
j_call: TRBJ2-7; d_call: -; clone_size: -; v_call: TRBV20-1; cdr3_aa: CSADGPQAYEQYF; cdr3_nt: TGCAGTGCCGACGGGCCCCAGGCCTACGAGCAGTACTTC
j_call: TRBJ1-3; d_call: -; clone_size: many; v_call: TRBV20-1; cdr3_aa: CSARRISSGNTIYF; cdr3_nt: TGCAGTGCTAGAAGGATCAGCTCTGGAAACACCATATATTTT
j_call: TRBJ1-1; d_call: -; clone_size: -; v_call: TRBV25-1; cdr3_aa: CASSEYYGGEAFF; cdr3_nt: TGTGCCAGCAGTGAATATTATGGGGGTGAAGCTTTCTTT